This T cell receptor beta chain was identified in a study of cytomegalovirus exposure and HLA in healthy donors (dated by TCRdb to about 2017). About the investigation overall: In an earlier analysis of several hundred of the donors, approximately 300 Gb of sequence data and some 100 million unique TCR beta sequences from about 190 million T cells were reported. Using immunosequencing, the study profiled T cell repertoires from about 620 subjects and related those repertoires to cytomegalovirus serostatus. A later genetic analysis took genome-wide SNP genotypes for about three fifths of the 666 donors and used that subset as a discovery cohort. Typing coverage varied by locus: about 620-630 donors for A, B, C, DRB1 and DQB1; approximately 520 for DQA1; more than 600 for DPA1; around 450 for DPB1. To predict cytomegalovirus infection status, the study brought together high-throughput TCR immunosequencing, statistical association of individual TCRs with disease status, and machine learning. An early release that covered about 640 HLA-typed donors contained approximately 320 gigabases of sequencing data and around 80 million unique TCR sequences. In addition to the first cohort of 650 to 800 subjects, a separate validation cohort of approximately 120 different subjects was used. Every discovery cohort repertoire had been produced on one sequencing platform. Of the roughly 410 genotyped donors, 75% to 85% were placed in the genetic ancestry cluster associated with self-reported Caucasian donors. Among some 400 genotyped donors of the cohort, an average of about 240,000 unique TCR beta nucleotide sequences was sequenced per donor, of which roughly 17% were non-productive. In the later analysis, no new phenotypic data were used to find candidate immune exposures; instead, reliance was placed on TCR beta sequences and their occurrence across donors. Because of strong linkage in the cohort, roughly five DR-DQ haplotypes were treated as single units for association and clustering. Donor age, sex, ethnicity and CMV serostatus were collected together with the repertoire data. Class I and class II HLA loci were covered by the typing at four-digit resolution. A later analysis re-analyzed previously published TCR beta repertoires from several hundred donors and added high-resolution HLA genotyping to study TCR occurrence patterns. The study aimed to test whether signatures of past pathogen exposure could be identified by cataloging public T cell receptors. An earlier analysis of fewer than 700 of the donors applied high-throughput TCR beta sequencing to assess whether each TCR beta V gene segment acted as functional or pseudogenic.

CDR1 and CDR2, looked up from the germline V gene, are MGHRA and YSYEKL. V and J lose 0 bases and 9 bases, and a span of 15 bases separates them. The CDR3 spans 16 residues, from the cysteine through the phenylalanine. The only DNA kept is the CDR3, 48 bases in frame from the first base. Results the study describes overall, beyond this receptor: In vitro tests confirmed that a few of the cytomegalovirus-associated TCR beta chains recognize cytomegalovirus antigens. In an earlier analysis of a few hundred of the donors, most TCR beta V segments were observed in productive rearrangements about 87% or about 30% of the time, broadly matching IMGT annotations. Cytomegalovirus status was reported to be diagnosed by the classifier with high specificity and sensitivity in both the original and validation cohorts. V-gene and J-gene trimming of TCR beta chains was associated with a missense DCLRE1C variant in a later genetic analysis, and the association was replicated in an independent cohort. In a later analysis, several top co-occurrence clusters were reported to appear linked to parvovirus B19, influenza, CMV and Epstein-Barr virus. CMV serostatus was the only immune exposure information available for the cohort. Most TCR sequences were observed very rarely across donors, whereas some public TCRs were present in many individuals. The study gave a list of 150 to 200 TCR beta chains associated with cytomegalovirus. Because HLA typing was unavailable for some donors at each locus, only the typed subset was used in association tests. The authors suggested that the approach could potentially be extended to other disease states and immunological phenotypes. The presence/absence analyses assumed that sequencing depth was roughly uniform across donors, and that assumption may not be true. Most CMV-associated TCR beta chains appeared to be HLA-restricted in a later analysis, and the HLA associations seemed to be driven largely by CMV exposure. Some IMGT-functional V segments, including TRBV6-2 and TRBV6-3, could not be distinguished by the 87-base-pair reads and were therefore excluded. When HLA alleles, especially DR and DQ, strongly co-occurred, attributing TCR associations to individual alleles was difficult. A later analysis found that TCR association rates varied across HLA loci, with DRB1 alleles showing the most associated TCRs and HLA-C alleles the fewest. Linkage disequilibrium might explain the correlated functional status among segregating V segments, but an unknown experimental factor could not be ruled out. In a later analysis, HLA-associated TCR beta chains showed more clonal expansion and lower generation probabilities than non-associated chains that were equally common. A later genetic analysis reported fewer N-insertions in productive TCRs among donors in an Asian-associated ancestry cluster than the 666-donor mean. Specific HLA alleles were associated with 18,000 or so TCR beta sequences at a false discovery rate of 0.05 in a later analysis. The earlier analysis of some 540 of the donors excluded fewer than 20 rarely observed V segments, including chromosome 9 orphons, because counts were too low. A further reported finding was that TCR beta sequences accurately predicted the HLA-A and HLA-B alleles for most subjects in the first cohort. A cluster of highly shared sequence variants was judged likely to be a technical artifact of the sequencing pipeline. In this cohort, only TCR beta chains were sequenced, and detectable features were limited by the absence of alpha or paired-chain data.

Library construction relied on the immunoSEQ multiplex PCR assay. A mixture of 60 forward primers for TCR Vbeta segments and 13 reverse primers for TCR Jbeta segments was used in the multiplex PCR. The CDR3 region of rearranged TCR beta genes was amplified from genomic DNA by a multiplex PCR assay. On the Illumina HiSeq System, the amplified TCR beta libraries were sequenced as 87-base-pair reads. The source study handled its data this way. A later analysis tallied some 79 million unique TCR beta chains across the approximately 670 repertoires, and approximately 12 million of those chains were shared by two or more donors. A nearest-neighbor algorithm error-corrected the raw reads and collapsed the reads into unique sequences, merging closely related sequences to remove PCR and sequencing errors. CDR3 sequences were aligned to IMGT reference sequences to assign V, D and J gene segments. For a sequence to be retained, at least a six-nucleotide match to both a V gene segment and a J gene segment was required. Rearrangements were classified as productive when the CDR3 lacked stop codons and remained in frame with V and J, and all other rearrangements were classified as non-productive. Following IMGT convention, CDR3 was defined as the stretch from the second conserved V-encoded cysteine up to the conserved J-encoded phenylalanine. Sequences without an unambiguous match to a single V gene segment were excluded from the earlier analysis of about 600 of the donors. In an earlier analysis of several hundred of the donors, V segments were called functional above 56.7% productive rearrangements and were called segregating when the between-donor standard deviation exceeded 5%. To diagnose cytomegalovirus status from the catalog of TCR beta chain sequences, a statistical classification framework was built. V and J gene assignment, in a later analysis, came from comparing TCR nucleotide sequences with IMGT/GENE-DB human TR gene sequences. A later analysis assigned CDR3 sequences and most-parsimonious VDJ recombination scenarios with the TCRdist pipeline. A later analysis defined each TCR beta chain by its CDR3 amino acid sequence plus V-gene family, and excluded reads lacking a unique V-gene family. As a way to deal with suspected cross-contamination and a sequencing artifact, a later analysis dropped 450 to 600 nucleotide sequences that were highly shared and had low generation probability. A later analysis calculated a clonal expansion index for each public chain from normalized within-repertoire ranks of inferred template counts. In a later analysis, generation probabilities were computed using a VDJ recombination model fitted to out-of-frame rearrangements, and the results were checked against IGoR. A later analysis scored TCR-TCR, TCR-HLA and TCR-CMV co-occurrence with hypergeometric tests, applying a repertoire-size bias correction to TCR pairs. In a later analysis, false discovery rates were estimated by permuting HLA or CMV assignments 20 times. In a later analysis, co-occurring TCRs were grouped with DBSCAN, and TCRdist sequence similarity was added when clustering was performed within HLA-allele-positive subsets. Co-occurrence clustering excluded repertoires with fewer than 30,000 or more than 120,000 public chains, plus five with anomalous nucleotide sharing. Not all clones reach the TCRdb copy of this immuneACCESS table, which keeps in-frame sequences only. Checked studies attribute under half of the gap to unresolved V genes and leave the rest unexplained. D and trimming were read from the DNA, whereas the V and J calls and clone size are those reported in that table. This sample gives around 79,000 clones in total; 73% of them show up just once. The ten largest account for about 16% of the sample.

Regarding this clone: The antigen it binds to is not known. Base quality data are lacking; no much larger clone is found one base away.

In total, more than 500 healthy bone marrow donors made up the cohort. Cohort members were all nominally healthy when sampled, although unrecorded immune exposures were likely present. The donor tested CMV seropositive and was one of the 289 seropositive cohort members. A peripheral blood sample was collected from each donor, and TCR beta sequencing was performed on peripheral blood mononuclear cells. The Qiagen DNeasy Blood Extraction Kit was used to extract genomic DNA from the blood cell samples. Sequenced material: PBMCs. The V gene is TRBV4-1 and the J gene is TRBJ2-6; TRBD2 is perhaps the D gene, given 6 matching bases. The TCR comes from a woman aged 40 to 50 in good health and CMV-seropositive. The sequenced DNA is TGCGCCAGCAGCCAAGAAGGAGGGCGAGGAGGCAACGTCCTGACTTTC. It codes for CASSQEGGRGGNVLTF.